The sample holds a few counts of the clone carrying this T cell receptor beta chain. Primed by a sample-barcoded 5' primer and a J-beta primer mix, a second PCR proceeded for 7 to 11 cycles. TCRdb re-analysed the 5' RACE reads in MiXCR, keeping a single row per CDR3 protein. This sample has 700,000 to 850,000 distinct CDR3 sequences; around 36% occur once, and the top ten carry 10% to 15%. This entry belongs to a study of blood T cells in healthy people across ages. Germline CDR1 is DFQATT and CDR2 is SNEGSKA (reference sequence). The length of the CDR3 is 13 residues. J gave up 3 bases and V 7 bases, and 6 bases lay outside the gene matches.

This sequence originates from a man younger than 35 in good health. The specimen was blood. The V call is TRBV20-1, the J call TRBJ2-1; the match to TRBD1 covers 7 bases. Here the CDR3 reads CSGAGGSYNEQFF. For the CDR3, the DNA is TGCAGTGGGGCAGGGGGTAGCTACAATGAGCAGTTCTTC.